Below, 18 T cell receptor beta chains from the same sample are listed, as sequenced in a study of neurological immune-mediated disorders. From the 5' RACE reads, TCRdb called clonotypes with MiXCR, one entry per CDR3 protein. The sample gives 70,000 to 95,000 distinct CDR3 sequences, approximately 13% of which show up once; 5% is in the top ten. Time point specified: longitudinal time-point 2. Material: PBMCs. These receptors all come from a female donor with HTLV-1-associated myelopathy (HAM/TSP).

This clonotype was detected many times. This chain joins TRBV5-1 and TRBJ2-7, with a tentative D call TRBD1 (6 bases). Trimming removed 3 bases from V and 5 bases from J, with 12 bases in between. The CDR3 covers 13 residues. Per the germline V gene, CDR1 is SGHRS and CDR2 is YFSETQ. The CDR3 sequence: CASSSLQGHEQYF. As DNA, the CDR3 is TGCGCCAGCAGCTCTTTACAGGGCCACGAGCAGTACTTC.

This clonotype was seen at least ten times. This sequence joins TRBV27 and TRBJ2-2; no definite D call. Germline V CDR1 and CDR2: MNHEY, SMNVEV (reference sequence). This CDR3 region has 15 residues. Trimming pared 5 bases from V and 5 bases from J, leaving 15 bases between. The CDR3 nucleotides read TGTGCCAGCAGTCAACCCGCCCCTCAGACCGGGGAGCTGTTTTTT. This encodes CASSQPAPQTGELFF.

Many counts were recorded for this clonotype. The rearrangement joins TRBV20-1 to TRBJ2-2, with D tentatively TRBD1 or TRBD2 (5 bases each). The V end lost 1 base, the J end lost 4 bases, and 7 bases lay between the germline ends. CDR1 and CDR2 from the germline V gene are DFQATT and SNEGSKA (reference sequence). The CDR3 loop spans 13 amino acids. DNA of the CDR3: TGCAGTGCTAGAGCAGGGAGCACCGGGGAGCTGTTTTTT. Its protein is CSARAGSTGELFF.

This clonotype was detected many times. The chain recombines TRBV25-1 with TRBJ1-5, with D hard to call. V gave up 2 bases and J gave up 5 bases, with 7 bases separating them. The CDR3 has 13 residues. Germline V gene lookup returns CDR1 MGHDK and CDR2 SYGVNS. In DNA form, the CDR3 reads TGTGCCAGCAGTGAAGAGGGTCATCAGCCCCAGCATTTT. Residues: CASSEEGHQPQHF.

This clonotype was counted at least ten times. This sequence joins TRBV18 and TRBJ2-3, with a possible D match to TRBD1 (5 bases). Trimming stripped 1 base from V and 3 bases from J, with 11 bases between. The germline CDR1 and CDR2 sequences are KGHSH and LQKENI. The CDR3 runs to 15 residues. CDR3 in DNA: TGTGCCAGCTCACCACTTGGCAGGGCAACAGATACGCAGTATTTT. Protein: CASSPLGRATDTQYF.

This clonotype was seen many times. The gene calls are TRBV4-1 and TRBJ1-5; D is ambiguous. The CDR3 covers 14 residues. Trimming stripped 0 bases from V and 3 bases from J, with 6 bases between. Germline assignment: CDR1 MGHRA and CDR2 YSYEKL. The CDR3: CASSQETYNQPQHF. The CDR3, as DNA: TGCGCCAGCAGCCAAGAAACATACAATCAGCCCCAGCATTTT.

This clonotype was detected ten times or more. The chain recombines TRBV9 with TRBJ2-1; D may match TRBD1 or TRBD2 (6 bases each). V lost 0 bases and J 2 bases, leaving 9 bases between the germline ends. This CDR3 has 15 residues. Germline CDR1 reads SGDLS; CDR2 reads YYNGEE. CDR3 residues: CASSVEGGAYNEQFF. CDR3 nucleotide sequence: TGTGCCAGCAGCGTAGAGGGGGGCGCCTACAATGAGCAGTTCTTC.

The chain joins TRBV5-1 to TRBJ2-1; D gene uncertain. V lost 5 bases, J lost 5 bases, and 11 bases lay in between. Per germline, CDR1 SGHRS and CDR2 YFSETQ. CDR3 length equals 13 residues. CDR3 coding DNA: TGCGCCAGCAGTAATTTAGGTAACAATGAGCAGTTCTTC. This codes for CASSNLGNNEQFF.

About this clonotype itself: A much bigger clone sits one base away, suggesting this may be a read error. This rearrangement joins TRBV9 to TRBJ2-2; 9 nucleotides align to TRBD2. V shed 6 bases and J 6 bases; nucleotides not matched to a gene: 9. Germline V gene data show CDR1 as SGDLS and CDR2 as YYNGEE. This CDR3 contains 15 residues. CDR3 in amino acids: CASIISGTSPGELFF. CDR3 nucleotide sequence: TGTGCCAGCATCATCTCCGGGACTAGCCCCGGGGAGCTGTTTTTT.

This clonotype was found many times. The rearrangement uses TRBV27 and TRBJ2-7; no firm D call. Germline V gene sequence: CDR1 MNHEY, CDR2 SMNVEV (reference sequence). This CDR3 spans 12 amino acids. Trimming shortened V by 2 bases and J by 2 bases, and 4 bases separated the two germline ends. This CDR3 is CASSLEPYEQYF. The CDR3 DNA reads TGTGCCAGCAGTTTAGAGCCCTACGAGCAGTACTTC.

Of note for this clonotype: This sequence may be a read error, since a much larger clone differs from it by one base. The rearrangement joins TRBV12-3 or TRBV12-4 to TRBJ1-2; a possible D gene is TRBD1 (5 bases). With 2 bases removed from V and 3 bases from J, the gap between germline ends came to 16 bases. The length of the CDR3 is 16 residues. CDR3 sequence (DNA): TGTGCCAGCAGTTTACCGGCAGGGCCTATAGACTATGGCTACACCTTC. Translated: CASSLPAGPIDYGYTF.

This clonotype was recorded at least ten times. The V and J genes are TRBV7-8 and TRBJ2-4; 8 bases match TRBD2. The V and J ends lost 4 bases and 5 bases, in that order; junction bases with no gene match: 4. This CDR3 is built from 14 residues. Germline V lookup: CDR1 SGHVS, CDR2 FQNEAQ. CDR3 amino acids: CASSWSGGQNIQYF. The CDR3 coding sequence is TGTGCCAGCAGCTGGAGCGGGGGACAAAACATTCAGTACTTC.

There are many counts of this clonotype. The chain recombines TRBV28 with TRBJ2-6; D ambiguous. V was cut by 8 bases and J by 2 bases, with 7 bases left in between. CDR3 length: 13 amino acids. Germline assignment: CDR1 MDHEN and CDR2 SYDVKM. The CDR3 nucleotides read TGTGCCAGCGAGACCCCTGGGGCCAACGTCCTGACTTTC. Its translation: CASETPGANVLTF.

At least ten counts were recorded for this clonotype. This sequence joins TRBV6-5 and TRBJ2-3; the D gene is possibly TRBD1 (5 bases). The germline V and J ends were trimmed by 4 bases and 1 base, with 6 bases remaining between them. Germline V gives CDR1 MNHEY, CDR2 SVGAGI. CDR3 length equals 13 residues. CDR3 bases: TGTGCCAGCAGTTTACAGGGCACAGATACGCAGTATTTT. It yields the protein CASSLQGTDTQYF.

In its sample, this clonotype was seen many times. The chain has TRBV18 and TRBJ2-7, with D hard to call. Germline CDR1 is KGHSH and CDR2 is LQKENI. The V end was cut by 2 bases, the J end by 5 bases, with 10 bases between. CDR3 size: 13 residues. The CDR3 protein is CASSPMTLHEQYF. Written as DNA, the CDR3 is TGTGCCAGCTCACCAATGACACTCCACGAGCAGTACTTC.

This clonotype came up many times. The chain recombines TRBV5-1 with TRBJ1-6; 8 bases match TRBD1. The CDR3 loop spans 17 amino acids. V lost 4 bases to trimming and J lost 5 bases; unmatched junction nucleotides: 11. Germline CDR1 and CDR2: SGHRS and YFSETQ. CDR3 in DNA: TGCGCCAGCAGCGGAGGGACAGGTTTTAGCGATAATTCACCCCTCCACTTT. Translating it yields CASSGGTGFSDNSPLHF.

As regards this clonotype: This sequence may be a read error, since a much larger clone differs from it by one base. The V call is TRBV7-9, the J call TRBJ2-7; D call uncertain. The CDR3 covers 14 residues. Germline CDR1 SEHNR, CDR2 FQNEAQ (reference sequence). In DNA, the CDR3 is TGTGGCAGCAGCCCAACCGGCCTCCCCTACGAGCAGTACTTC. Its translation: CGSSPTGLPYEQYF.

This clonotype was counted ten times or more. The chain carries TRBV11-2 and TRBJ2-5; 10 nucleotides line up with TRBD1. The CDR3 consists of 15 residues. Germline V CDR1 and CDR2: SGHAT, FQNNGV. Trimming cost V 1 base and J 4 bases; bases outside gene matches: 3. CDR3 bases: TGTGCCAGCAGCTTAGGAGACAGGGGGCGAGAGACCCAGTACTTC. Its translation is CASSLGDRGRETQYF. Filled out from reference TRBV11-2 and TRBJ2-5, the complete variable domain reads EAGVAQSPRYKIIEKRQSVAFWCNPISGHATLYWYQQILGQGPKLLIQFQNNGVVDDSQLPKDRFSAERLKGVDSTLKIQPAKLEDSAVYLCASSLGDRGRETQYFGPGTRLLVL.